This record looks at one TCR beta chain sequence and its context. The target antigen is unknown. The sample comes from a study of Ad26.COV2.S vaccination and SARS-CoV-2 variants. Notes on the study in general: Marked by substantial breadth, spike-specific CD8+ and CD4+ T cell responses were reportedly seen after vaccination.

Clones were sequenced by immunoSEQ multiplex PCR, and TCRdb holds only the in-frame ones, with some missing. The sample lists around 300,000 clones; about 87% were seen once. The germline CDR1 and CDR2 sequences are SGHNT and YYREEE (reference sequence). This CDR3 region has 15 residues. V lost 3 bases and J lost 7; bases outside the gene matches: 8. Treatment reported: about 20 received Ad26.COV2.S at low or high dose, single or two shots; several received placebo; per-sample allocation not given. Samples were taken on day 63 after the first vaccine or placebo injection. This clonotype was sampled from a person between 18 and 65 years old who received the Ad26.COV2.S COVID-19 vaccine or a placebo. Sample: peripheral blood, taken in a trial of Ad26.COV2.S vaccine versus placebo. The chain recombines TRBV5-4 with TRBJ2-1; 9 nucleotides agree with TRBD2. The CDR3, as DNA: TGTGCCAGCAGCTATAGACTAGCGGCCTTAAATGAGCAGTTCTTC. This gives the protein CASSYRLAALNEQFF.